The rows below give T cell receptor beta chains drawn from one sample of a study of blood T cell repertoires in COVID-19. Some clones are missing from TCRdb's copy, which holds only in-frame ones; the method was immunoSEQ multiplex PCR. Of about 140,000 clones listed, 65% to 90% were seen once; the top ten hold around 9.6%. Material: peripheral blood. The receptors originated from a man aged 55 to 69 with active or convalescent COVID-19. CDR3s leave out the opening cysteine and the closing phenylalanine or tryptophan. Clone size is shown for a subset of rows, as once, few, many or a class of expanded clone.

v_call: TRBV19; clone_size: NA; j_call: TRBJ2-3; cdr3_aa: ASRTRWTSGGAQGLY
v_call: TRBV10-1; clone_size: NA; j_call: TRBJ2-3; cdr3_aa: ASSESGAAGATDTQY
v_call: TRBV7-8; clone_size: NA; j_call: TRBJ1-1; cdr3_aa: ASSLGQGEAF
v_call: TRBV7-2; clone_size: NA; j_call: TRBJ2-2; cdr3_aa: ASSLVAGGLTGELF
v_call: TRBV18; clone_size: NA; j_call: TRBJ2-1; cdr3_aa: ASSDTIAGAFDEQF
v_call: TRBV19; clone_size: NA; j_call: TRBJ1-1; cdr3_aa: ASSDQGNTEAF
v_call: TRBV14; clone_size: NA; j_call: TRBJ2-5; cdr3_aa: ASSQLMGRETQY
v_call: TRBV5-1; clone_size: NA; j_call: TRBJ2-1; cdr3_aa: ASFDGGSYNEQF
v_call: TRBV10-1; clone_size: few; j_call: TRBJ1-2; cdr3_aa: ASSESSSGVYGYT
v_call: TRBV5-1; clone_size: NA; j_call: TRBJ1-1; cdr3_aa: ASSLEVPQNTETF
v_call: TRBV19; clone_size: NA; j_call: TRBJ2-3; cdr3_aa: ASSIATPRRY
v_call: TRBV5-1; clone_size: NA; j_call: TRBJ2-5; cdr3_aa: ASSLGTSGLETQY
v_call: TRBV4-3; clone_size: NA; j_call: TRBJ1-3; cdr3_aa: ASSQGLSGNTIY
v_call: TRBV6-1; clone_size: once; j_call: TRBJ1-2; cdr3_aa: ASSEIGGGRGYT
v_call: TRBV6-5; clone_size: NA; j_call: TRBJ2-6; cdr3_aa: ASSYRVSGANVLT
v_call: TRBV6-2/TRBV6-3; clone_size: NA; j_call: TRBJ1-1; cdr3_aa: ASSWDTNTEAF
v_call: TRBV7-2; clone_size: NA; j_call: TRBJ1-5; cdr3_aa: ASSPTGYNQPQH
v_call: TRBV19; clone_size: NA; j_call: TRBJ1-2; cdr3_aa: ASSNPPDRDYGYT
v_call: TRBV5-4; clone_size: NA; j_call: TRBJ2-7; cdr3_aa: ASGRPGQGYEQY
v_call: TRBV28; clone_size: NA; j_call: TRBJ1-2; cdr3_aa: ASSLQEYGYT
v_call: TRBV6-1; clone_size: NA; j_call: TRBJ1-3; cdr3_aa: ASSESQSPGNTIY
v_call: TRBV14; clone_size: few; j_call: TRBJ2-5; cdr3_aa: ASRAGEMETQY
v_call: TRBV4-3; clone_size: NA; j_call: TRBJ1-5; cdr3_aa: ASSQILQEPQH
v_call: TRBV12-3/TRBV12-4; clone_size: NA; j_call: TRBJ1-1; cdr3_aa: ASSSGTAEAF